The rows below give T cell receptor beta chains drawn from one sample of a study of blood T cell repertoires in COVID-19. The assay was immunoSEQ multiplex PCR, and TCRdb's table has in-frame clones only and misses some. Among around 240,000 clones listed, 70% to 85% were seen once. Specimen: peripheral blood. All receptors come from a woman of 80 years or more with acute or convalescent COVID-19. Both conserved end residues are part of each CDR3. A D gene is named only where the DNA matches it firmly. Not all rows give a size; the values are once, few, many and, for expanded clones, a class.

j_call clone_size v_call d_call cdr3_aa cdr3_nt
TRBJ2-4 - TRBV29-1 - CSVVPQAKNIQYF TGCAGCGTTGTGCCACAAGCCAAAAACATTCAGTACTTC
TRBJ2-3 - TRBV6-5 - CASSYGQFTDTQYF TGTGCCAGCAGTTACGGACAGTTCACAGATACGCAGTATTTT
TRBJ1-1 once TRBV5-4 - CASSSGSFGAFF TGTGCCAGCAGCTCCGGGTCATTTGGGGCTTTCTTT
TRBJ2-2 - TRBV11-2 - CASSLSGSGTGELFF TGTGCCAGCAGCTTAAGTGGGAGTGGCACCGGGGAGCTGTTTTTT
TRBJ2-7 once TRBV12-5 TRBD2 CSPGGRGSITYEQYF TGTTCACCGGGAGGACGGGGCAGTATAACCTACGAGCAGTACTTC
TRBJ1-3 - TRBV4-1 - CASSQDFAGSGNTIYF TGCGCCAGCAGCCAAGATTTCGCGGGCTCTGGAAACACCATATATTTT
TRBJ2-1 - TRBV5-1 TRBD1 CASSPAPTGGLYNEQFF TGCGCCAGCAGCCCAGCACCTACAGGGGGCCTCTACAATGAGCAGTTCTTC
TRBJ2-7 - TRBV21-1 - CASVRGSPEQYF TGTGCCAGCGTCCGTGGGAGTCCCGAGCAGTACTTC
TRBJ1-2 - TRBV6-2/TRBV6-3 - CASSRDLDGYTF TGTGCCAGCAGCCGAGACTTAGATGGCTACACCTTC
TRBJ2-5 - TRBV4-1 TRBD2 CASSQVGGRGPTAQYF TGCGCCAGCAGCCAAGTGGGCGGGAGGGGACCCACGGCCCAGTACTTC
TRBJ2-7 - TRBV5-1 TRBD1 CASSRGDRGPYEQYF TGCGCCAGCAGCCGGGGAGACAGGGGCCCTTACGAGCAGTACTTC
TRBJ2-1 - TRBV6-2/TRBV6-3 TRBD2 CASSQRLAGRNEQFF TGTGCCAGCAGTCAAAGACTAGCGGGACGCAATGAGCAGTTCTTC
TRBJ2-3 - TRBV7-6 - CASSPHGRGALNRTDTQYF TGTGCCAGCAGCCCCCACGGAAGGGGCGCGCTGAACCGCACAGATACGCAGTATTTT
TRBJ1-2 few TRBV9 TRBD1 CASSPRDRGSDYGYTF TGTGCCAGCAGCCCCCGGGACAGGGGATCGGACTATGGCTACACCTTC
TRBJ2-1 once TRBV4-3 TRBD1 CASSRDRGLNEQFF TGCGCCAGCAGCCGAGACAGGGGCCTCAATGAGCAGTTCTTC
TRBJ2-3 - TRBV7-2 TRBD1 CASSPARTGTGTDTQYF TGTGCCAGCAGCCCCGCGAGGACAGGGACCGGCACAGATACGCAGTATTTT
TRBJ1-2 - TRBV7-9 - CASSLEGLPNGYTF TGTGCCAGCAGCTTAGAGGGACTGCCGAATGGCTACACCTTC
TRBJ1-3 - TRBV6-5 - CASTLTTGNTIYF TGTGCCAGCACTTTGACAACAGGAAACACCATATATTTT
TRBJ2-5 - TRBV13 TRBD2 CASSQRLAGVQETQYF TGTGCCAGCAGCCAAAGACTAGCGGGGGTCCAAGAGACCCAGTACTTC
TRBJ1-5 few TRBV7-2 TRBD1 CASSLWDSGGQPQHF TGTGCCAGCAGCTTGTGGGACAGTGGAGGACAGCCCCAGCATTTT
TRBJ2-2 - TRBV19 - CASSLRSSGTGELFF TGTGCCAGTAGTCTCAGATCAAGCGGGACCGGGGAGCTGTTTTTT
TRBJ1-2 - TRBV5-4 - CASSLAESGGRLINYGYTF TGTGCCAGCAGCTTGGCCGAATCCGGCGGGCGGCTCATTAACTATGGCTACACCTTC
TRBJ2-2 - TRBV6-6 - CASSPQTGTGELFF TGTGCCAGCAGTCCACAAACGGGCACCGGGGAGCTGTTTTTT
TRBJ2-1 - TRBV5-1 - CASSPPGKGNEQFF TGCGCCAGCAGCCCCCCAGGGAAAGGCAATGAGCAGTTCTTC
TRBJ1-1 - TRBV5-4 TRBD1 CASSVSGGAGNTEAFF TGTGCCAGCAGCGTATCAGGGGGCGCGGGGAACACTGAAGCTTTCTTT
TRBJ2-3 once TRBV19 - CASSIGGLRSDTQYF TGTGCCAGTAGTATAGGGGGCCTCAGATCTGATACGCAGTATTTT
TRBJ2-4 - TRBV4-1 TRBD1 CASSQDPTGGKNIQYF TGCGCCAGCAGCCAAGACCCGACAGGGGGCAAAAACATTCAGTACTTC
TRBJ1-5 few TRBV7-2 - CASSLDRDQPQHF TGTGCCAGCAGCTTAGACCGGGATCAGCCCCAGCATTTT
TRBJ2-5 - TRBV7-2 - CASSLAGRQETQYF TGTGCCAGCAGCTTAGCTGGCAGACAAGAGACCCAGTACTTC
TRBJ1-4 - TRBV7-9 TRBD1 CASSPGTGGDEKLFF TGTGCCAGCAGCCCTGGGACAGGGGGGGATGAAAAACTGTTTTTT
TRBJ2-7 - TRBV15 TRBD1 CATSRVGQVSYEQYF TGTGCCACCAGCAGAGTTGGACAGGTTTCCTACGAGCAGTACTTC
TRBJ1-2 - TRBV6-2/TRBV6-3 - CASSPQFYGYTF TGTGCCAGCAGCCCCCAGTTCTATGGCTACACCTTC
TRBJ1-2 - TRBV6-5 - CAARQLNYGYTF TGTGCCGCCCGACAGCTCAACTATGGCTACACCTTC
TRBJ2-5 - TRBV7-4 TRBD2 CASSGLGGGAETQYF TGTGCCAGCAGCGGGCTCGGCGGGGGGGCGGAGACCCAGTACTTC
TRBJ2-2 - TRBV11-2 - CASSLGLFRGGANTGELFF TGTGCCAGCAGCTTAGGTTTATTTCGTGGGGGGGCCAACACCGGGGAGCTGTTTTTT
TRBJ2-7 - TRBV11-2 TRBD2 CASSGRETSATSYHEQYF TGTGCCAGCAGCGGGAGGGAGACTAGCGCTACTTCTTACCACGAGCAGTACTTC
TRBJ2-1 - TRBV3-1/TRBV3-2 - CASSQDLTRDWETGEQFF TGTGCCAGCAGCCAAGACCTCACCCGGGACTGGGAAACTGGTGAGCAGTTCTTC
TRBJ1-1 once TRBV6-2/TRBV6-3 TRBD1 CASSYQTGLDTEAFF TGTGCCAGCAGTTACCAGACAGGGCTGGACACTGAAGCTTTCTTT
TRBJ2-1 once TRBV7-9 TRBD1 CASSAMGQGDNEQFF TGTGCCAGCAGCGCAATGGGACAGGGGGACAATGAGCAGTTCTTC
TRBJ1-5 - TRBV4-1 - CASSQGTTSVDQPQHF TGCGCCAGCAGCCAGGGGACAACTTCGGTTGATCAGCCCCAGCATTTT
TRBJ2-7 once TRBV5-1 - CASSFERREQYF TGCGCCAGCAGCTTTGAGAGGCGCGAGCAGTACTTC
TRBJ2-2 few TRBV18 TRBD1 CASSPSDRVGELFF TGTGCCAGCTCACCCTCAGACAGGGTCGGGGAGCTGTTTTTT
TRBJ1-5 - TRBV28 - CATSQGTNQPQHF TGTGCCACCAGTCAGGGTACTAATCAGCCCCAGCATTTT
TRBJ2-1 - TRBV4-2 TRBD2 CASSQPGLAAYNEQFF TGTGCCAGCAGCCAACCGGGACTAGCGGCCTACAATGAGCAGTTCTTC
TRBJ1-1 once TRBV7-9 TRBD1 CASSYTGGKGPEAFF TGTGCCAGCAGCTATACAGGGGGAAAAGGTCCCGAAGCTTTCTTT